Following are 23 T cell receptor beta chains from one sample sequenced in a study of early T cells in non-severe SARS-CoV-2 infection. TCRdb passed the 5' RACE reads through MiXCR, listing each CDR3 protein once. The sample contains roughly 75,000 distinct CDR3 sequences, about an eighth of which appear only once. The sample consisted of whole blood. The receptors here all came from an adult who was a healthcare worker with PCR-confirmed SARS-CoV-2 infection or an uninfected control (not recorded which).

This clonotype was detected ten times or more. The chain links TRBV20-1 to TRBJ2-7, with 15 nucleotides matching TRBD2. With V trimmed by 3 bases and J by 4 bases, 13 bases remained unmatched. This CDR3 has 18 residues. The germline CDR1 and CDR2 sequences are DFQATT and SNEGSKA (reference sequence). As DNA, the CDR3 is TGCAGTGCTAGGGGAGGCCCGCCGGGACTAGCGGGAGGATACGAGCAGTACTTC. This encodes CSARGGPPGLAGGYEQYF.

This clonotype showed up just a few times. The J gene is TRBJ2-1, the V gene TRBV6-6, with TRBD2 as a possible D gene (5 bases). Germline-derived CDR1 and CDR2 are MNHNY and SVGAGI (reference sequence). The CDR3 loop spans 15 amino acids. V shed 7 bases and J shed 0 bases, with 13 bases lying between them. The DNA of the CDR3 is TGTGCCAGCAATGACTACCTCGGCTCCTACAATGAGCAGTTCTTC. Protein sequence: CASNDYLGSYNEQFF.

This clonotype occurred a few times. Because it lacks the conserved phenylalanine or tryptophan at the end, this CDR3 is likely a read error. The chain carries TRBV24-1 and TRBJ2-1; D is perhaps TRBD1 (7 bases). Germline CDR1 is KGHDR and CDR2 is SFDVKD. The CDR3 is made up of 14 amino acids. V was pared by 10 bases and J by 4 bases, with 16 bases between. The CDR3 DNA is TGTGCCACGAATTCAGGGGGGTCGTACAATGAGCAGTTCTCC. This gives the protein CATNSGGSYNEQFS.

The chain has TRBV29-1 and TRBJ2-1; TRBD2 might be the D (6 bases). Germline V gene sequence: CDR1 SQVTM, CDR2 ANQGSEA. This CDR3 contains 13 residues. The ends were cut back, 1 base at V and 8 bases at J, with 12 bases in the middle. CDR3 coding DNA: TGCAGCGTTGAAGGGGAGGAAGGGGATGAGCAGTTCTTC. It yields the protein CSVEGEEGDEQFF.

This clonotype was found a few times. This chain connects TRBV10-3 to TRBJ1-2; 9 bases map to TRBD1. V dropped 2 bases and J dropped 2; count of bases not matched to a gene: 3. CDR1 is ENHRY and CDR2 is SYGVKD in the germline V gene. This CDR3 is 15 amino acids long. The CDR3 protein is CAISEEGTGNYGYTF. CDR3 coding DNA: TGTGCCATCAGTGAGGAGGGGACAGGGAACTATGGCTACACCTTC.

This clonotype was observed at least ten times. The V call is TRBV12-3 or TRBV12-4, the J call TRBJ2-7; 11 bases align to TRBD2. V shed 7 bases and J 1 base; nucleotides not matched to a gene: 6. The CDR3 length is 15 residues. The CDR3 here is CASTPGLAESYEQYF. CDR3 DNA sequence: TGTGCCAGCACCCCGGGACTAGCGGAATCCTACGAGCAGTACTTC.

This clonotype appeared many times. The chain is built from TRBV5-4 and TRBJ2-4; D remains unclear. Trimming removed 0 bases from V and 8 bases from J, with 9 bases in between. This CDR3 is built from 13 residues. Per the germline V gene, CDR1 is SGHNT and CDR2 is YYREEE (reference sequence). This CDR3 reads CASSLAAEDIQYF. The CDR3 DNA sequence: TGTGCCAGCAGCTTGGCAGCAGAGGACATTCAGTACTTC.

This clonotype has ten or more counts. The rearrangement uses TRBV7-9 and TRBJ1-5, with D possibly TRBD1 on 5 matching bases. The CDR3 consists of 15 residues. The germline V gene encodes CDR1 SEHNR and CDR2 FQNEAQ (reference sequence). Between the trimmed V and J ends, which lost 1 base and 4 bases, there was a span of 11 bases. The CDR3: CASSLVGDPNQPQHF. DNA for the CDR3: TGTGCCAGCAGCTTAGTGGGGGACCCTAATCAGCCCCAGCATTTT.

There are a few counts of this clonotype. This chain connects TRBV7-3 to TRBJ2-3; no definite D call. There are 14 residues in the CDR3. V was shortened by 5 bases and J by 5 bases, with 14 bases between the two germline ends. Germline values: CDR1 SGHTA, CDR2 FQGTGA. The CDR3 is CASSPGPPLDTQYF. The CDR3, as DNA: TGTGCCAGCAGCCCCGGGCCCCCGCTAGATACGCAGTATTTT.

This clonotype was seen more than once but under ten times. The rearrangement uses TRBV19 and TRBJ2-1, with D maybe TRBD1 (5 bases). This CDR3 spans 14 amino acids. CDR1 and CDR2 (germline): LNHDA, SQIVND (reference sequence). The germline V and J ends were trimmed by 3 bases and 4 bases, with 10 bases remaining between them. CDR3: CASSMAGNYNEQFF. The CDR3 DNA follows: TGTGCCAGTAGTATGGCAGGGAATTACAATGAGCAGTTCTTC. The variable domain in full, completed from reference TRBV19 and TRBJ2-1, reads DGGITQSPKYLFRKEGQNVTLSCEQNLNHDAMYWYRQDPGQGLRLIYYSQIVNDFQKGDIAEGYSVSREKKESFPLTVTSAQKNPTAFYLCASSMAGNYNEQFFGPGTRLTVL.

The CDR3 region is CASSPGQVNYEQYF. DNA of the CDR3: TGTGCCAGCAGCCCGGGACAGGTTAACTACGAGCAGTACTTC. V usage is TRBV11-2 and J usage is TRBJ2-7; 8 bases align to TRBD1. The CDR3 sequence is 14 residues long. Germline-derived CDR1 and CDR2 are SGHAT and FQNNGV. The J segment lost 3 bases and the V segment lost 5 bases, leaving 6 bases of the junction unmatched.

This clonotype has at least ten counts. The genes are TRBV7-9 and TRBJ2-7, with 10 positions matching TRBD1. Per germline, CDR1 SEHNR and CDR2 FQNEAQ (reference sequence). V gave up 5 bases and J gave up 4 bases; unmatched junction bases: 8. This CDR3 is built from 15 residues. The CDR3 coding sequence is TGTGCCAGCAGCCTTAGGGGACAGGGGTCTTACGAGCAGTACTTC. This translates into CASSLRGQGSYEQYF.

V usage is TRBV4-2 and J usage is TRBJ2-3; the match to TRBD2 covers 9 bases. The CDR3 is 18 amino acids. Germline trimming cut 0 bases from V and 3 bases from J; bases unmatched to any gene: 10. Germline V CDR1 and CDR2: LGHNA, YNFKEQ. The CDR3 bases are TGTGCCAGCAGCCAAGAAAAGGTGGCTAGCGGGGCTACAGATACGCAGTATTTT. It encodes CASSQEKVASGATDTQYF.

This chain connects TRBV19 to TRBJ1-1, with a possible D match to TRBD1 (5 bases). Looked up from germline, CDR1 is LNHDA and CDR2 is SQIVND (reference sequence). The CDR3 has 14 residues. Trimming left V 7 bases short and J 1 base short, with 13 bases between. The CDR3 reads CASTRGGSNTEAFF. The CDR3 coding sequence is TGTGCCAGTACCCGGGGGGGGTCGAACACTGAAGCTTTCTTT.

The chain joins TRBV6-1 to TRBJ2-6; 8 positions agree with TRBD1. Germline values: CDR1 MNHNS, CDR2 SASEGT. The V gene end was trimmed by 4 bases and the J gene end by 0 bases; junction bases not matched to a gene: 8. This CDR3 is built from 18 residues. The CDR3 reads CASSVGRGLSSGANVLTF. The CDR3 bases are TGTGCCAGCAGTGTCGGCAGGGGGCTTAGCTCTGGGGCCAACGTCCTGACTTTC.

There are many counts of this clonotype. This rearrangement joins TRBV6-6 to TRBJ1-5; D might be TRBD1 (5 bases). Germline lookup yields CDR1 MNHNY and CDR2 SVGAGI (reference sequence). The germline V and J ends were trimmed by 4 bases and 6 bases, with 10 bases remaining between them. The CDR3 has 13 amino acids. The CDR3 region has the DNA TGTGCCAGCAGTTCAGGGTCCCGTCAGCCCCAGCATTTT. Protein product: CASSSGSRQPQHF.

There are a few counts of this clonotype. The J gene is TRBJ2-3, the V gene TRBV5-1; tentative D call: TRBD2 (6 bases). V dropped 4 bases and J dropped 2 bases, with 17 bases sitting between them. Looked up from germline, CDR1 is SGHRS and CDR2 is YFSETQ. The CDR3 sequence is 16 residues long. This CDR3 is CASSPGSAGFTDTQYF. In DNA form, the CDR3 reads TGCGCCAGCAGCCCTGGCTCAGCGGGTTTCACAGATACGCAGTATTTT. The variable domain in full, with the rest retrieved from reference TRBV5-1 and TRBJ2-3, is KAGVTQTPRYLIKTRGQQVTLSCSPISGHRSVSWYQQTPGQGLQFLFEYFSETQRNKGNFPGRFSGRQFSNSRSEMNVSTLELGDSALYLCASSPGSAGFTDTQYFGPGTRLTVL.

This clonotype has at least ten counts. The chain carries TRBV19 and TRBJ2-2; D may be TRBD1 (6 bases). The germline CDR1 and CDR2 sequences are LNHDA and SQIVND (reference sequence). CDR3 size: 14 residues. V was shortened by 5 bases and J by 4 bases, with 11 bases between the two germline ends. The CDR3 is CASSGQGITGELFF. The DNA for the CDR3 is TGTGCCAGTAGTGGCCAGGGGATCACCGGGGAGCTGTTTTTT. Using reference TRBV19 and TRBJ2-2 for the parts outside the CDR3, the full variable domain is DGGITQSPKYLFRKEGQNVTLSCEQNLNHDAMYWYRQDPGQGLRLIYYSQIVNDFQKGDIAEGYSVSREKKESFPLTVTSAQKNPTAFYLCASSGQGITGELFFGEGSRLTVL.

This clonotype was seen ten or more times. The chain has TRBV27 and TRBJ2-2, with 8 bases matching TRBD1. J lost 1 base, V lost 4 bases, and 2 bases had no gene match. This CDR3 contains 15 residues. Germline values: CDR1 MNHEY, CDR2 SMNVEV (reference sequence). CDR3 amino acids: CASSWDRRNTGELFF. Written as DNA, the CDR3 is TGTGCCAGCAGTTGGGACAGGAGGAACACCGGGGAGCTGTTTTTT.

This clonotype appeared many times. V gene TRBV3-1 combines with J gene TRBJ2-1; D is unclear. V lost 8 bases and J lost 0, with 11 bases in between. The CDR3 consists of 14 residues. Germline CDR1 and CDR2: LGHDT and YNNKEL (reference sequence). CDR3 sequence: CASGPPRSYNEQFF. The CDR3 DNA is TGTGCCAGCGGCCCTCCTCGCTCCTACAATGAGCAGTTCTTC.

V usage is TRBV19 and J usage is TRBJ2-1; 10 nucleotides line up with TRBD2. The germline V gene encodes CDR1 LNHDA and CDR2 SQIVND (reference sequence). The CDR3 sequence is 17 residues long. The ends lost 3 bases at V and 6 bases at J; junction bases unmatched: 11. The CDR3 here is CASSMKFWLAGVNEQFF. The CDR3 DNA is TGTGCCAGTAGTATGAAATTCTGGCTAGCGGGAGTCAATGAGCAGTTCTTC.

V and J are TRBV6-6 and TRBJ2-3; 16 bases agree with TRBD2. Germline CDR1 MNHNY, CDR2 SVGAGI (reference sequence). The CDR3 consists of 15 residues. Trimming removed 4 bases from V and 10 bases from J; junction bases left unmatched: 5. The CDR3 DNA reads TGTGCCAGCAGTTGGGGGACTAGCGGGAGGGCCGCGCAGTATTTT. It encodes CASSWGTSGRAAQYF.

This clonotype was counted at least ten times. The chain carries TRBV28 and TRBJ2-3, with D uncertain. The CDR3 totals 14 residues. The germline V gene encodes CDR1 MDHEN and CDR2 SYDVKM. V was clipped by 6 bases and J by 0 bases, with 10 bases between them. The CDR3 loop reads CASRPWASTDTQYF. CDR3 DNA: TGTGCCAGCAGACCCTGGGCTAGCACAGATACGCAGTATTTT.